These T cell receptor beta chains were read from a single sample in a study of blood T cell repertoires in COVID-19. Sequencing used immunoSEQ multiplex PCR; TCRdb keeps in-frame clones, though not all of them. The sample lists under 35,000 clones; over 80% were seen once. The sample consisted of peripheral blood. The receptors were gathered from a human donor in a cohort sampled during active COVID-19. CDR3s include the opening cysteine and the closing phenylalanine or tryptophan. D genes are given only for firm matches. Clone size is stated in some rows and not others, as once, few, many or a class when expanded.

CDR3 protein: CASSLQVDTQYF
CDR3 DNA: TGTGCCAGCAGTTTACAGGTGGACACGCAGTATTTT
J gene: TRBJ2-3
clone size: once
V gene: TRBV5-6
D gene: .

CDR3 protein: CASSQFSDPGAFF
CDR3 DNA: TGTGCCAGCAGCCAGTTTTCAGACCCGGGAGCTTTCTTT
J gene: TRBJ1-1
clone size: .
V gene: TRBV7-9
D gene: .

CDR3 protein: CASSDGTSGGEEQFF
CDR3 DNA: TGTGCCAGCAGTGACGGGACTAGCGGGGGGGAGGAGCAGTTCTTC
J gene: TRBJ2-1
clone size: once
V gene: TRBV6-4
D gene: TRBD2

CDR3 protein: CASSPPTRGNYNEQFF
CDR3 DNA: TGTGCCAGCTCACCACCCACTCGGGGGAACTACAATGAGCAGTTCTTC
J gene: TRBJ2-1
clone size: .
V gene: TRBV18
D gene: .

CDR3 protein: CASGLVPQGNTIYF
CDR3 DNA: TGTGCTAGTGGTTTGGTGCCACAGGGAAACACCATATATTTT
J gene: TRBJ1-3
clone size: .
V gene: TRBV12-5
D gene: .

CDR3 protein: CASSLSGLYNEQFF
CDR3 DNA: TGTGCCAGCAGCCTGTCGGGACTCTACAATGAGCAGTTCTTC
J gene: TRBJ2-1
clone size: .
V gene: TRBV6-6
D gene: .

CDR3 protein: CASSYGQGSTGELFF
CDR3 DNA: TGTGCCAGCAGTTACGGACAGGGAAGCACCGGGGAGCTGTTTTTT
J gene: TRBJ2-2
clone size: .
V gene: TRBV6-6
D gene: TRBD1

CDR3 protein: CATSDTPVQFF
CDR3 DNA: TGTGCCACCAGTGATACCCCGGTACAGTTCTTC
J gene: TRBJ2-1
clone size: .
V gene: TRBV24-1
D gene: .

CDR3 protein: CASSLTTPGGGQETQYF
CDR3 DNA: TGTGCCAGCAGCCTGACCACTCCGGGGGGGGGCCAGGAGACCCAGTACTTC
J gene: TRBJ2-5
clone size: .
V gene: TRBV27
D gene: TRBD2

CDR3 protein: CASTRLAGSTDTQYF
CDR3 DNA: TGTGCCAGTACCCGGCTAGCGGGTAGCACAGATACGCAGTATTTT
J gene: TRBJ2-3
clone size: .
V gene: TRBV19
D gene: TRBD2